This T cell receptor (beta chain) derives from a study of blood T cell repertoires in COVID-19. Across the study: PBMCs, B-cell-depleted T cells, or T cells were the source of the cDNA or gDNA that made up the material.

Generated by immunoSEQ multiplex PCR, the TCRdb table keeps only in-frame clones and is missing some. The data hold approximately 90,000 clones, with approximately 86% observed a single time. Source material: peripheral blood. This receptor was obtained from a man between 60 and 75 years old with acute or convalescent COVID-19.

CDR3 nucleotides: TGTGCCAGCAGCTTGGGGGGGACAGGGATCTACGAGCAGTACTTC. Translating gives CASSLGGTGIYEQYF. The V and J genes are TRBV5-4 and TRBJ2-7; 9 bases agree with TRBD1. The length of the CDR3 is 15 residues. V was clipped by 0 bases and J by 3 bases; unmatched bases: 4. CDR1 SGHNT and CDR2 YYREEE come from the germline V gene (reference sequence).